Included here is one T cell receptor beta chain sequence, with context. Its antigen is unidentified. The source of the sample is a study of beta chain features in type 1 diabetes. Trimming removed 8 bases from V and 1 base from J, with 10 bases in between. Germline V CDR1 and CDR2: MGHRA, YSYEKL. CDR3 size: 13 residues. Expressed TCRB transcripts got sequenced, as all isolated RNA was reverse transcribed. Only in-frame clones appear in the TCRdb table, and some are missing; sequencing was by immunoSEQ multiplex PCR. The sample includes 450,000 to 550,000 clones, approximately 30% of them seen just once. Purity of each sorted population was above 95%. Study conclusions and caveats: Type 1 diabetes patients had VDJ junctions that carried fewer insertions and more deletions. TCRB CDR3 length was moderately but significantly reduced in all four CD4+ subsets of Type 1 diabetes patients. Possibly, sequencing cDNA over-represented cells that had high TCR expression levels.

Source material: naive CD4+ T cells from blood. The source of this sequence is a man between 18 and 35 years old in good health. The rearrangement joins TRBV4-1 to TRBJ2-3; no clear D. The CDR3 loop is CASSKVGTDTQYF. Here the CDR3 DNA reads TGCGCCAGCTCAAAAGTTGGCACAGATACGCAGTATTTT.